This TCR beta chain was sequenced during a study of shared clonotypes between healthy human individuals. For the study at large: A few men and a couple of women, aged 18 to 49, were donors.

The ends were cut back, 3 bases at V and 7 bases at J, with 6 bases in the middle. Germline-derived CDR1 and CDR2 are SNHLY and FYNNEI. This CDR3 region has 12 residues. As originally analysed: Filtering differed since immunoSEQ provided only junctions, with no quality scores. Sequenced by immunoSEQ multiplex PCR; TCRdb stores in-frame clones only, minus some. V and J calls and clone size are those listed in that table; D and trimming were worked out from the DNA. The top ten clones hold 0.36% of a sample with 2 million to 3 million clones, roughly 93% of them seen once. Worth noting for this clone: The antigen is unknown.

Whole-study findings and limits: Sorted-subset sequencing, rarefaction showed, was incomplete despite large depth. Few donors restricted represented genetic and exposure-history diversity.

This chain connects TRBV2 to TRBJ2-2, with D hard to call. The receptor was isolated from a man between 18 and 29 years old in good health. Some clones in this sample may be carry-over from other donors' samples. Sequencing input: naive CD4+ T cells from PBMCs. Subset in this sample: CD45RA+ positively selected. The CDR3 loop is CASSEVLGELFF. The CDR3 DNA reads as TGTGCCAGCAGTGAGGTCCTCGGGGAGCTGTTTTTT.